The T cell receptor (beta chain) described here comes from a study of T cells in Graves' hyperthyroidism and ophthalmopathy. Amplified regions were TCR beta CDR3 sequences from RNA transcripts. The TCR CDR3 first-round RT-PCR relied on the HTBI primer set. TCRdb reanalysed the multiplex PCR reads using MiXCR and keeps one entry per CDR3 protein. The sample includes approximately 610,000 distinct CDR3 sequences, 14% to 15% of them seen just once. Diagnoses were established using clinical symptoms, serum thyroxine and TRAb, thyroid ultrasound and orbital computed tomography. A word on this clonotype: Its antigen is not identified.

Unmatched junction bases numbered 7, after V lost 6 bases and J lost 2 bases. Germline-derived CDR1 and CDR2 are SQVTM and ANQGSEA. The CDR3 spans 14 residues. Points from the study as a whole: A model built on 13 V-J features separated ophthalmopathy from stable hyperthyroidism. The blood repertoire included most of the expanded thyroid clonotypes above 0.001.

Sequencing was performed on blood. The sequence derives from a woman between 40 and 50 years old with Graves' ophthalmopathy. The chain links TRBV29-1 to TRBJ1-5; 7 bases match TRBD1. The CDR3 here is CSVQTGLGNQPQHF. As DNA, the CDR3 is TGCAGCGTCCAGACAGGGCTGGGCAATCAGCCCCAGCATTTT.